This T cell receptor beta chain is drawn from a study of shared clonotypes between healthy human individuals (TCRdb year 2020). Broadly, across the study: The cohort included three men and a couple of women between 18 and 49 years of age. Libraries were prepared and TCR repertoires were sequenced by different laboratories using diverse techniques, in order to increase sequencing depth and limit assay-specific biases. Per donor, three plates each were used for CD4 naive and CD4 memory, two for CD8 naive, and one for CD8 memory. Per donor, leukapheresis produced somewhere between about 0.94 and 9.5 billion PBMCs. Blood TCR repertoires of roughly five healthy adults were deeply sequenced to estimate repertoire size and the extent of clonotype sharing between individuals.

Comment on this clone: It lacks a known antigen. Base qualities are not at hand, and no much larger clone is one base apart.

Using the deep immunoSEQ assay, TCR CDR3 regions were amplified from genomic DNA by multiplex PCR. For each cell subset, the extracted genomic DNA was distributed evenly across all wells of several immunoSEQ 96-well plates, and each plate served as one replicate. For sorted subsets, each replicate PCR was loaded with 200 to 250 ng genomic DNA, equivalent to 30,000 or so T cell genomes. Purified libraries were quantified with a Qubit 3.0 fluorometer, sized on a Bioanalyzer 2100, and re-quantified with the KAPA Library Quantification kit. Each immunoSEQ 96-well plate was sequenced on its own single-read 150-cycle Illumina NextSeq 550 flow cell. The original methods were these. Because the immunoSEQ output included only junctional sequences and no quality scores, the filtering could not be the same as the filtering used for full-length reads. To assign V/J genes and CDR3, sequences were annotated against IMGT germline references using PyIR, a Python wrapper for IgBLAST v1.9. Reads were filtered out if the reads had weak V/J assignments (E-value above 1e-6), no CDR3, stop codons, out-of-frame junctions, or ambiguous translated residues. V3J clonotypes were defined as sequences sharing an identical inferred V gene, J gene, and CDR3 amino acid sequence. Percentage overlap between repertoires was calculated by dividing the number of shared unique clonotypes by the size of the smaller repertoire. Repertoire richness was assessed with RTK rarefaction, the Chao1 estimator, and Recon v2.1 estimates of unobserved clonotypes. Generation probabilities were computed with OLGA for all TCRbeta clonotypes obtained by the gDNA method from a handful of donors. The immuneACCESS repertoire file appears here via TCRdb, limited to in-frame rearrangements. These files lack a portion of the clones; in checked studies, under half of the deficit traces to unresolved V genes, and the cause of the others is not known. V and J calls and clone size are given by that table; D and trimming were obtained from the DNA. Counted in this sample were some 1 million clones; under 80% of them appeared once. The ten largest clones add up to approximately 1.5% of the sample.

Paper-wide results and their limitations: Larger estimated clonotype richness was generally found for naive subsets than for memory subsets. When a few donors were compared, the shared fraction of clonotypes was around 5.1% for naive CD4, about 4% for naive CD8, more than 2% for memory CD4, and 0.3% to 0.5% for memory CD8. Sampling was limited to blood, and TCR repertoires in tissue likely differ from TCR repertoires in blood. Compared with non-shared clonotypes, clonotypes shared by all four sorted-subset donors had higher generation probabilities. Based on pairwise subsampling, the degree of clonotype sharing among donors was expected to be affected by sequencing depth. The small number of donors limited the genetic and exposure-history diversity represented. Incomplete sequencing was indicated by rarefaction of sorted-subset datasets, despite the large sequencing depth.

CDR1 and CDR2 are drawn from the germline V gene: MNHNS, SASEGT. Trimming removed 2 bases from V and 1 base from J, leaving 8 bases between the germline ends. From its cysteine to its phenylalanine, the CDR3 spans 14 amino acids. Just the 42-base CDR3 DNA is kept, in frame starting at base 1. The donors were healthy, HIV-negative adults who had no recently reported acute infections or vaccinations. Every donor was a Caucasian adult living in Nashville, Tennessee, USA. CD4+ T cells were enriched by magnetic negative selection; naive cells were then positively selected on CD45RA, and the negative fraction formed the memory subset. Blood was obtained by leukapheresis, after which PBMCs were separated by Ficoll-Histopaque density gradient centrifugation and cryopreserved in liquid nitrogen vapor phase. Analytical flow cytometry was used to check the purity and quantity of each magnetically sorted T cell population. Each sorted fraction had its genomic DNA isolated and then quantified by UV absorbance on a Nanodrop 2000c.

Sequencing was carried out using memory CD4+ T cells sorted from blood. The sample's cell subset or site, from its label and the paper: CD45RA-negative fraction. The receptor's source is a young man in good health. This sequence uses TRBV6-1 and TRBJ2-5; the D gene cannot be resolved beyond TRBD1 or TRBD2, each matching 5 bases. The DNA sequence follows: TGTGCCAGCAGTGAACGGGGCAGCCAAGAGACCCAGTACTTC. This translates into CASSERGSQETQYF.